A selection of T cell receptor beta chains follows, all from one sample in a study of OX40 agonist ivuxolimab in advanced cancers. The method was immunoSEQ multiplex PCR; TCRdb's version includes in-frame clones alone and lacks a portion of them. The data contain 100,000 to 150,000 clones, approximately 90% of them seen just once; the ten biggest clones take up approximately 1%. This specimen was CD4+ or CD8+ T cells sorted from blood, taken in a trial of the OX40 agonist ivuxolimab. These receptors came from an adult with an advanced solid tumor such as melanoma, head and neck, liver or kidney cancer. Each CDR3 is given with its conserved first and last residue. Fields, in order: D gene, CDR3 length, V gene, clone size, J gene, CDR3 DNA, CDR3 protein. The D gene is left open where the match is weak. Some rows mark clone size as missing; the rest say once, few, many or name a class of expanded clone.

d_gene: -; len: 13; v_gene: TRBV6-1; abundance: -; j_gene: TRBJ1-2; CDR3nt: TGTGCCAGCAGTGGCTATGACAATGACGGCTACACCTTC; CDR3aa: CASSGYDNDGYTF
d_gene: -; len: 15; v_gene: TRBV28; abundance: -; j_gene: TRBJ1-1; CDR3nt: TGTGCCAGCAGTGCGTCAGCGGCAGGGAACACTGAAGCTTTCTTT; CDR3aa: CASSASAAGNTEAFF
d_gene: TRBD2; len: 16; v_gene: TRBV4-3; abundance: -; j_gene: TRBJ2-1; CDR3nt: TGCGCCAGCAGCCAAGTCCCAGCGGGAGAGCGCAATGAGCAGTTCTTC; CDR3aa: CASSQVPAGERNEQFF
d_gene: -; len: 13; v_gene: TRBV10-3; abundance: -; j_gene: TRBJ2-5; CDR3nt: TGTGCCATCAGTGCGCAGGGACAAGAGACCCAGTACTTC; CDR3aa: CAISAQGQETQYF
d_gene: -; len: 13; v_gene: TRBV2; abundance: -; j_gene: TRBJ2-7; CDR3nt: TGTGCCAGCAGTGAAGGCGGCTGGGTCGAGCAGTACTTC; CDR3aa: CASSEGGWVEQYF
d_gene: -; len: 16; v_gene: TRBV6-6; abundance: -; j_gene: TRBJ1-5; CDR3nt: TGTGCCAGCACCCGACGGAGAGATGAGTTGGGTCAGCCCCAGCATTTT; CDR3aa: CASTRRRDELGQPQHF
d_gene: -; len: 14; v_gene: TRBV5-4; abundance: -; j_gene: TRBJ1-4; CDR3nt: TGTGCCAGCAGCTTGCAAGGGTTCGGTGAAAAACTGTTTTTT; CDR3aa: CASSLQGFGEKLFF
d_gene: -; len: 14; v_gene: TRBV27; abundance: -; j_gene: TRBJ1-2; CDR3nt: TGTGCCAGCCGGGGGGCAGACCGAAACTATGGCTACACCTTC; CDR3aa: CASRGADRNYGYTF
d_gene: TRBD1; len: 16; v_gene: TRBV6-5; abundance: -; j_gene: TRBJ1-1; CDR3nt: TGTGCCAGCAGTTTCACCGGGACAGGGGTGAACACTGAAGCTTTCTTT; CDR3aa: CASSFTGTGVNTEAFF
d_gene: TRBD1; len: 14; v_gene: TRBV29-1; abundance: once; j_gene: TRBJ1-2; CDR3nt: TGCAGCGATATCAGGGGGCGAGCCCCATATGGCTACACCTTC; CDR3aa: CSDIRGRAPYGYTF
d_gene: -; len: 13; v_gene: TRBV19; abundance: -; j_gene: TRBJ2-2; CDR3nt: TGTGCCAGTAGTCCCGGTCGCACCGGGGAGCTGTTTTTT; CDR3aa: CASSPGRTGELFF
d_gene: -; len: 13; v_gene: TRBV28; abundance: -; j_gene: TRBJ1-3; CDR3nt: TGTGCCAGCAGCCGGAGCTCTGGAAACACCATATATTTT; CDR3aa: CASSRSSGNTIYF
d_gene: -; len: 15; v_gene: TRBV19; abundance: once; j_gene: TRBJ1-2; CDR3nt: TGTGCCAGTAGTGTGGACATTAACTCTCTCTATGGCTACACCTTC; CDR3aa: CASSVDINSLYGYTF
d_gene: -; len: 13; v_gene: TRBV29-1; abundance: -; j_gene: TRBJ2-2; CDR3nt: TGCAGCGTTGGGGGGAGAGGAGGCGGGGAGCTGTTTTTT; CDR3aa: CSVGGRGGGELFF
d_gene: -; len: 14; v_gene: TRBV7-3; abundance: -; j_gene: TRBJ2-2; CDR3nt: TGTGCCAGCAGCCCCAGCGGGAACACCGGGGAGCTGTTTTTT; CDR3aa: CASSPSGNTGELFF
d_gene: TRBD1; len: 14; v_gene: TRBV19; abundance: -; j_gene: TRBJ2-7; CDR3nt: TGTGCCAGTAGTGGAGGCAGGGGGCCTTACGAGCAGTACTTC; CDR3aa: CASSGGRGPYEQYF
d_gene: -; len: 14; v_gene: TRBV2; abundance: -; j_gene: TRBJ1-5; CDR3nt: TGTGCCAGCAGTGAGGCGTTCGGAAATCAGCCCCAGCATTTT; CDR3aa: CASSEAFGNQPQHF
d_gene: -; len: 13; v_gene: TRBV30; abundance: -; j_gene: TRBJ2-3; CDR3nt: TGTGCCTGGATTCACCGGGCGAAGGATACGCAGTATTTT; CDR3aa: CAWIHRAKDTQYF
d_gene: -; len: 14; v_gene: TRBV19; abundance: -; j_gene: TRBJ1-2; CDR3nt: TGTGCCAGTAGTACCCGCAGGGACCACTATGGCTACACCTTC; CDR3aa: CASSTRRDHYGYTF
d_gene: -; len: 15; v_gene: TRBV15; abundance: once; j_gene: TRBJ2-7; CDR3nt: TGTGCCACCAGCAGAGATCCCGGCGACGCCTACGAGCAGTACTTC; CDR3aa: CATSRDPGDAYEQYF
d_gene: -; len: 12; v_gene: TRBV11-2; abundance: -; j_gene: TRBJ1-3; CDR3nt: TGTGCCAGCAGCTTAGGAGGAAACACCATATATTTT; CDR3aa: CASSLGGNTIYF
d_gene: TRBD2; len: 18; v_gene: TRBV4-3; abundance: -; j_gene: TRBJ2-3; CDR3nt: TGCGCCAGCAGCCAAGCTTGGACTAGCGGGAGGGGCACAGATACGCAGTATTTT; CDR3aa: CASSQAWTSGRGTDTQYF
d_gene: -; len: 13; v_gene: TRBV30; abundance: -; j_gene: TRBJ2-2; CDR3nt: TGTGCCTGGTATCCCGGGGGCACCGGGGAGCTGTTTTTT; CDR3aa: CAWYPGGTGELFF
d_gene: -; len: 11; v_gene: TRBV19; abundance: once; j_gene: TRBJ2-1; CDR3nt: TGTGCCAGTAGTATTTCTCGTGAGCAGTTCTTC; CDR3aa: CASSISREQFF
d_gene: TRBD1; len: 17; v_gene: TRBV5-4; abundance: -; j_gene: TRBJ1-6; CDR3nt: TGTGCCAGCAGCCTAGGCCCCACGACAGGGGATAATTCACCCCTCCACTTT; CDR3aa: CASSLGPTTGDNSPLHF
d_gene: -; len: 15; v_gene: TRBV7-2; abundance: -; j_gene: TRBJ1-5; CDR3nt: TGTGCCAGCAGCCCTCAGGGATCTAGCAATCAGCCCCAGCATTTT; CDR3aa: CASSPQGSSNQPQHF
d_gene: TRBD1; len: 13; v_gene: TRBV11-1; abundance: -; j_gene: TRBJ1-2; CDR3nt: TGTGCCAGCAGCCCGTGGACAGGGGATGGCTACACCTTC; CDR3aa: CASSPWTGDGYTF
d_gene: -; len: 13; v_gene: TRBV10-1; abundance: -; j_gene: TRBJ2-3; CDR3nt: TGCGCCAGCAGGGACGGGATCACAGATACGCAGTATTTT; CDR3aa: CASRDGITDTQYF
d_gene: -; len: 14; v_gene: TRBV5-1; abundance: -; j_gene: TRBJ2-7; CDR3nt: TGCGCCAGCAGCTTGGACGGGAGTAGGAACGAGCAGTACTTC; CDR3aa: CASSLDGSRNEQYF
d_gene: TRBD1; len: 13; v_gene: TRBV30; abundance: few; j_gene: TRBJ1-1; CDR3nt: TGTGCCTGGAGGCTTCAGGGGGACACTGAAGCTTTCTTT; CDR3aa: CAWRLQGDTEAFF
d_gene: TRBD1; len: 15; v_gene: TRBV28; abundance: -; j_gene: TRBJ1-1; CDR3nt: TGTGCCAGCAGTGGGGCCCACAGGGGAAAGGCTGAAGCTTTCTTT; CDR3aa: CASSGAHRGKAEAFF
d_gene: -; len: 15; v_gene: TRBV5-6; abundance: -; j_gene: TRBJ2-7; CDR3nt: TGTGCCAGCAGCCCCCCCGGAATGGGCTCCTACGAGCAGTACTTC; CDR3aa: CASSPPGMGSYEQYF
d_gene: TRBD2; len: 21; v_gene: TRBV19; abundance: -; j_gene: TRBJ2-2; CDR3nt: TGTGCCAGTAGTATTTGGGGGCGAGGGACTAGCGGGAGTGAAAACACCGGGGAGCTGTTTTTT; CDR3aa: CASSIWGRGTSGSENTGELFF
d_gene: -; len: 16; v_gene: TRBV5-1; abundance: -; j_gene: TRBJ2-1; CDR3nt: TGCGCCAGCAGCTTGGGTGCAGGCTCGCTCTACAATGAGCAGTTCTTC; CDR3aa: CASSLGAGSLYNEQFF
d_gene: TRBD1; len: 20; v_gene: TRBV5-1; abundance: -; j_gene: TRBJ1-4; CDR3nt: TGCGCCAGCAGCTCCCTCCCGGGACAGGGAAAGGGTGCAACTAATGAAAAACTGTTTTTT; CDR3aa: CASSSLPGQGKGATNEKLFF
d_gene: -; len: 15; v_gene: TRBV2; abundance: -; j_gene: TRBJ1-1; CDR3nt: TGTGCCAGCAGACCCACCCCAGGGATGAACACTGAAGCTTTCTTT; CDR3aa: CASRPTPGMNTEAFF
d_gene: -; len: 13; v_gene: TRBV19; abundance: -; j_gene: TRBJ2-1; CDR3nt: TGTGCCAGTAGTATATACGGGACAAATGAGCAGTTCTTC; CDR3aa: CASSIYGTNEQFF
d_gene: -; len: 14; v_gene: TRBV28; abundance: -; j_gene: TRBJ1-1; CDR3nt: TGTGCCAGCACCTCCGGGGACGTGAACACTGAAGCTTTCTTT; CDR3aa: CASTSGDVNTEAFF
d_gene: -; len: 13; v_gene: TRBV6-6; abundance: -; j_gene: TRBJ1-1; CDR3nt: TGTGCCAGCAGTTACTCGAAGTTGGTAGAAGCTTTCTTT; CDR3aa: CASSYSKLVEAFF
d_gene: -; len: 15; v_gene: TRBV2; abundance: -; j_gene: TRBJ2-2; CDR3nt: TGTGCCAGCAGGTCACAGGATCGGAGCACCGGGGAGCTGTTTTTT; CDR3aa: CASRSQDRSTGELFF
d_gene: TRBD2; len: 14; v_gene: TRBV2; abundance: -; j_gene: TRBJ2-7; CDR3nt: TGTGCCAGCATCGATGCCGGGACTAGCGGGAGTGTGTACTTC; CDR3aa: CASIDAGTSGSVYF
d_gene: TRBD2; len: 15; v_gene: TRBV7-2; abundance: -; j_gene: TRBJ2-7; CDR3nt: TGTGCCAGCAGCTTAGATGGGACTAGACCCTACGAGCAGTACTTC; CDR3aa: CASSLDGTRPYEQYF
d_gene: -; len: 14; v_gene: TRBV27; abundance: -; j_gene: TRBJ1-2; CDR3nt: TGTGCCAGCAGTTTATCGGGCTGGGCCAGCGGCTACACCTTC; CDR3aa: CASSLSGWASGYTF
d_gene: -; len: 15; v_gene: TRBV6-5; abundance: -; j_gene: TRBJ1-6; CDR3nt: TGTGCCAGCAGTGGGGTGGGCAGTCACAATTCACCCCTCCACTTT; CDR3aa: CASSGVGSHNSPLHF
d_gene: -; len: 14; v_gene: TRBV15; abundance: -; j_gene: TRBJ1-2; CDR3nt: TGTGCCACCAGCAGAGACCGGGGCGCCTATGGCTACACCTTC; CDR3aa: CATSRDRGAYGYTF
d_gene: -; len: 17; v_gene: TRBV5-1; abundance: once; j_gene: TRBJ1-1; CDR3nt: TGCGCCAGCAGCTTGGAAAGACAGGCGACCATGAACACTGAAGCTTTCTTT; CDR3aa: CASSLERQATMNTEAFF
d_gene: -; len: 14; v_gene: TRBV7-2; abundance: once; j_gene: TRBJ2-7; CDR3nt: TGTGCCAGCAGCTTAGCCCACGATTCCTACGAGCAGTACTTC; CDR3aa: CASSLAHDSYEQYF
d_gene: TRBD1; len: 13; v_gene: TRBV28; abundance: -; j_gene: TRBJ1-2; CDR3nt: TGTGCCACCCAGGACAGGGCAAGGTATGGCTACACCTTC; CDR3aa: CATQDRARYGYTF
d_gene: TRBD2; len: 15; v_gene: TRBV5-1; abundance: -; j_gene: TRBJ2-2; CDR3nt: TGCGCCAGCAGCCTACGCGGGGGGAACACCGGGGAGCTGTTTTTT; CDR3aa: CASSLRGGNTGELFF
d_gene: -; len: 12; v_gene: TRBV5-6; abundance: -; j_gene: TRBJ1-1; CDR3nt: TGTGCCAGCAGCTTGAGACCAGATGGGGCTTTCTTT; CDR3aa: CASSLRPDGAFF
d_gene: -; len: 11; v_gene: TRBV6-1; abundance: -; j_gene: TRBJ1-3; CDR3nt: TGTGCCAGCTCTGCCGGAAACACCATATATTTT; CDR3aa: CASSAGNTIYF